This T cell receptor (beta chain) was captured by sequencing in a study of blood T cell repertoires in COVID-19. Study-level information: Researchers got acute and convalescent COVID-19 samples from the United States, Italy and Spain. T cells, B-cell-depleted T cells, or PBMCs supplied cDNA or gDNA.

J was trimmed by 9 bases and V by 6 bases; bases with no gene match: 10. Per the germline V gene, CDR1 is MNHEY and CDR2 is SVGAGI. This CDR3 has 15 amino acids. Authors' data handling: Cell counts per sample came from amplifying reference gene primers. Only in-frame clones appear in the TCRdb table, and some are missing; sequencing was by immunoSEQ multiplex PCR. V and J calls and clone size are those listed in that table; D and trimming were worked out from the DNA. Seen here are about 150,000 clones, more than 70% observed once, and the top ten hold roughly 7%. The chain has TRBV6-5 and TRBJ1-6; TRBD1 matches 8 bases. The sample consisted of peripheral blood. This receptor was identified in a man aged 50 to 59 with active or convalescent COVID-19. CDR3 sequence: CASRERTGMSSPLHF. CDR3 DNA sequence: TGTGCCAGCAGGGAGAGGACAGGGATGAGTTCACCCCTCCACTTT.